Each of the 29 T cell receptor beta chains below was sequenced from the same sample in a study of blood T cells in healthy people across ages. Alongside a J-beta primer mix, a sample-barcoded 5' primer served in a second PCR lasting roughly 6 to 12 cycles. TCRdb reprocessed the 5' RACE reads via MiXCR and lists one record per CDR3 protein. The table includes 1.5 million to 2 million distinct CDR3 sequences, just under 50% detected once. Sequenced input: blood. Source of these receptors: a woman in her 40s in good health.

A few counts support this clonotype. This rearrangement joins TRBV20-1 to TRBJ1-4; D ambiguous. V dropped 5 bases and J dropped 11 bases, with 12 bases sitting between them. Germline V gene lookup returns CDR1 DFQATT and CDR2 SNEGSKA (reference sequence). This CDR3 is 11 amino acids long. In DNA form, the CDR3 reads TGCAGTGCTTGGTCGGGAGCTAAACTGTTTTTT. Its translation is CSAWSGAKLFF.

The J gene is TRBJ1-5, the V gene TRBV6-5; the match to TRBD1 covers 11 bases. Germline loops: CDR1 MNHEY, CDR2 SVGAGI. The junction had 4 bases not matched to a gene; V was cut back by 4 bases and J by 5 bases. This CDR3 is built from 15 residues. The CDR3 is CASSSDRGRYQPQHF. The CDR3, as DNA: TGTGCCAGCAGTTCGGACAGGGGGCGGTATCAGCCCCAGCATTTT.

This clonotype came up a few times. V usage is TRBV9 and J usage is TRBJ1-4; no clear D. V was pared by 6 bases and J by 5 bases, with 14 bases between. The germline CDR1 and CDR2 sequences are SGDLS and YYNGEE. The CDR3 sequence is 14 residues long. CDR3 nucleotides: TGTGCCAGCACCTTGGGTGGACCGAATGAAAAACTGTTTTTT. Encoded protein: CASTLGGPNEKLFF. Full variable domain (remainder filled in from reference TRBV9 and TRBJ1-4): DSGVTQTPKHLITATGQRVTLRCSPRSGDLSVYWYQQSLDQGLQFLIQYYNGEERAKGNILERFSAQQFPDLHSELNLSSLELGDSALYFCASTLGGPNEKLFFGSGTQLSVL.

A few counts support this clonotype. The genes are TRBV20-1 and TRBJ1-2, with 10 bases aligning to TRBD1. After removal of 5 bases from V and 7 bases from J, the junction contained 7 bases not matched to a gene. Germline V lookup: CDR1 DFQATT, CDR2 SNEGSKA (reference sequence). This CDR3 comprises 13 residues. DNA for the CDR3: TGCAGTGCTGGTTCGACAGGGGGCCTTGGCTACACCTTC. Translated: CSAGSTGGLGYTF.

This clonotype was counted a few times. The V call is TRBV13, the J call TRBJ2-7, with D possibly called TRBD1 or TRBD2 (5 bases each). This CDR3 comprises 14 residues. Per germline, CDR1 PRHDT and CDR2 FYEKMQ (reference sequence). Trimming stripped 5 bases from V and 4 bases from J, with 15 bases between. CDR3 protein: CASSVSGDLYEQYF. DNA for the CDR3: TGTGCCAGCAGCGTCTCCGGGGACCTGTACGAGCAGTACTTC.

The chain is built from TRBV27 and TRBJ1-2; TRBD1 matches 7 bases. With V trimmed by 4 bases and J by 2 bases, 7 bases remained unmatched. The CDR3 extends over 15 amino acids. Germline CDR1 is MNHEY and CDR2 is SMNVEV (reference sequence). The CDR3 sequence is CASSSSGQPNYGYTF. Here the CDR3 DNA reads TGTGCCAGCAGTTCCTCGGGACAGCCAAACTATGGCTACACCTTC.

DNA of the CDR3: TGTGCCACTACCGGGACAGTTCATGAGCAGTTCTTC. Translated, it gives CATTGTVHEQFF. The gene calls are TRBV10-3 and TRBJ2-1; 7 nucleotides agree with TRBD1. With 10 bases clipped from V and 8 bases from J, the junction kept 8 bases outside the gene matches. Per germline, CDR1 ENHRY and CDR2 SYGVKD. CDR3 length: 12 amino acids.

The sample holds a few counts of this clonotype. The chain combines TRBV5-6 with TRBJ1-2; D ambiguous. Trimming removed 4 bases at V and 0 bases at J, with 13 bases between. Germline V lookup: CDR1 SGHDT, CDR2 YYEEEE. The CDR3 loop spans 15 amino acids. The CDR3 spells CASSALERANYGYTF. As DNA, the CDR3 is TGTGCCAGCAGCGCCTTGGAAAGAGCTAACTATGGCTACACCTTC.

The V call is TRBV18, the J call TRBJ1-4; a possible D gene is TRBD1 (6 bases). Deletions cut 3 bases from V and 4 bases from J, with 9 bases between. The germline V gene encodes CDR1 KGHSH and CDR2 LQKENI. The CDR3 is 14 residues long. Here the CDR3 DNA reads TGTGCCAGCTCACCGCAGGGGAATAATGAAAAACTGTTTTTT. Its translation: CASSPQGNNEKLFF.

The rearrangement links TRBV11-2 to TRBJ2-2; D may be TRBD1 (5 bases). Trimming removed 2 bases at V and 0 bases at J, with 7 bases between. Germline V gene data show CDR1 as SGHAT and CDR2 as FQNNGV. This CDR3 is 15 amino acids long. The DNA of the CDR3 is TGTGCCAGCAGCTTACAACAGGCGAACACCGGGGAGCTGTTTTTT. It encodes CASSLQQANTGELFF.

This clonotype came up once. The gene calls are TRBV3-1 and TRBJ2-4; 15 bases line up with TRBD2. The CDR3 runs to 18 residues. The germline V gene encodes CDR1 LGHDT and CDR2 YNNKEL (reference sequence). J lost 4 bases, V lost 4 bases, and 8 bases had no gene match. CDR3 DNA: TGTGCCAGCAGCCGACCGTCGGGACTAGCGGGGGGAAAAAACATTCAGTACTTC. Residues: CASSRPSGLAGGKNIQYF.

The count of this clonotype is one. The chain has TRBV20-1 and TRBJ2-5; D gene uncertain. The J call may be mistaken, given a closer DNA end match to TRBJ2-7. Germline V lookup: CDR1 DFQATT, CDR2 SNEGSKA (reference sequence). This CDR3 has 13 amino acids. This chain's CDR3 is CSANGSDAYEQYF. The CDR3 region has the DNA TGCAGTGCTAACGGCTCAGACGCCTACGAGCAGTACTTC.

The V gene is TRBV6-2 or TRBV6-3, the J gene TRBJ2-1; TRBD1 aligns across 11 bases. This CDR3 contains 16 residues. V was pared by 4 bases and J by 10 bases, with 12 bases of the junction left unmatched. CDR1 and CDR2 (germline): MNHEY, SVGEGT. DNA for the CDR3: TGTGCCAGCAGTTTCTCCCGGGACAGGGGGGAGCGCGAGCAGTTCTTC. Its translation is CASSFSRDRGEREQFF.

The CDR3 spells CASSVISGPSYEQYF. CDR3 DNA: TGTGCCAGCAGTGTGATTAGCGGGCCCTCCTACGAGCAGTACTTC. V and J are TRBV6-1 and TRBJ2-7, with TRBD2 identical over 7 bases. CDR3 size: 15 residues. Germline CDR1 MNHNS, CDR2 SASEGT. Losses at the gene ends were 4 bases for V and 0 bases for J; bases not matched to a gene: 6.

V gene TRBV7-2 combines with J gene TRBJ2-1; no definite D call. V shed 4 bases and J shed 7 bases, with 8 bases lying between them. Germline-derived CDR1 and CDR2 are SGHTA and FQGNSA. The length of the CDR3 is 12 residues. The CDR3 protein is CASSSAWNEQFF. CDR3 bases: TGTGCCAGCAGCTCCGCGTGGAATGAGCAGTTCTTC.

This clonotype was picked up a small number of times. The CDR3 coding sequence is TGTGCCATCAGTGCTCAGGCAGATACGCAGTATTTT. It encodes CAISAQADTQYF. The J gene is TRBJ2-3, the V gene TRBV10-3; D is undetermined. Between the trimmed V and J ends, which lost 4 bases and 4 bases, there was a span of 6 bases. The CDR3 spans 12 residues. CDR1 is ENHRY, CDR2 SYGVKD, per germline.

This chain uses TRBV3-1 with TRBJ1-2; tentatively, D is TRBD1 (5 bases). V dropped 4 bases and J dropped 7 bases, with 13 bases sitting between them. There are 13 residues in the CDR3. Germline CDR1 is LGHDT and CDR2 is YNNKEL (reference sequence). CDR3 protein: CASSPDGGSGYTF. The CDR3 coding sequence is TGTGCCAGCAGCCCGGACGGGGGTAGTGGCTACACCTTC.

The chain couples TRBV5-5 to TRBJ1-4; unclear D gene. The CDR3 runs 16 residues. The V gene's germline CDR1 is SGHKS and CDR2 YYEKEE (reference sequence). Trimming removed 2 bases from V and 0 bases from J, with 11 bases in between. DNA of the CDR3: TGTGCCAGCAGCTTTCGGGTCCAGTCAACTAATGAAAAACTGTTTTTT. Its protein product is CASSFRVQSTNEKLFF.

This clonotype was recorded once. V gene TRBV20-1 combines with J gene TRBJ2-2; the match to TRBD1 covers 8 bases. CDR3 size: 13 residues. Germline-derived CDR1 and CDR2 are DFQATT and SNEGSKA (reference sequence). The CDR3, as DNA: TGCAGACTCCTACAGGGGGTGGCCGGGGAGCTGTTTTTT. Its translation: CRLLQGVAGELFF.

The chain carries TRBV7-3 and TRBJ2-6; D perhaps matches TRBD1 (8 bases). Germline-derived CDR1 and CDR2 are SGHTA and FQGTGA. V lost 3 bases to trimming and J lost 3 bases, with 12 bases between them. The CDR3 contains 16 residues. CDR3 amino acids: CASSLTGDYGANVLTF. CDR3 coding DNA: TGTGCCAGCAGCTTGACAGGGGACTATGGGGCCAACGTCCTGACTTTC. Supplemented by reference TRBV7-3 and TRBJ2-6, the full variable domain reads GAGVSQTPSNKVTEKGKYVELRCDPISGHTALYWYRQSLGQGPEFLIYFQGTGAADDSGLPNDRFFAVRPEGSVSTLKIQRTERGDSAVYLCASSLTGDYGANVLTFGAGSRLTVL.

V and J are TRBV20-1 and TRBJ1-5; 12 bases line up with TRBD1. The CDR3 runs to 17 residues. With V trimmed by 2 bases and J by 4 bases, 9 bases remained unmatched. CDR1 and CDR2 from the germline V gene are DFQATT and SNEGSKA (reference sequence). The CDR3 nucleotides read TGCAGTGCTAGACCTCTCAAGGGACAGGGGGCGAATCAGCCCCAGCATTTT. Residues: CSARPLKGQGANQPQHF.

This clonotype was detected once. V usage is TRBV10-3 and J usage is TRBJ1-4, with D uncertain. V was clipped by 3 bases and J by 0 bases, with 11 bases between them. CDR1 is ENHRY and CDR2 is SYGVKD in the germline V gene. The CDR3 totals 16 residues. In DNA, the CDR3 is TGTGCCATCAGTGACCAGCTGAGCGCAACTAATGAAAAACTGTTTTTT. Translated, it gives CAISDQLSATNEKLFF.

A few counts support this clonotype. The chain employs TRBV6-5 and TRBJ2-4; D is undetermined. CDR1 is MNHEY and CDR2 is SVGAGI in the germline V gene. The CDR3 has 15 amino acids. V was shortened by 5 bases and J by 1 base, with 12 bases between the two germline ends. CDR3 in DNA: TGTGCCAGCAGTCCGGGCCCTGGGGCCAAAAACATTCAGTACTTC. It specifies CASSPGPGAKNIQYF.

The V gene is TRBV25-1, the J gene TRBJ1-2; no reliable D call. CDR1 and CDR2 from the germline V gene are MGHDK and SYGVNS. V lost 3 bases to trimming and J lost 5 bases, with 7 bases between them. The CDR3 spans 12 residues. CDR3 nucleotide sequence: TGTGCCAGCAGTGATCTTGAATATGGCTACACCTTC. It encodes CASSDLEYGYTF.

The sample holds a few counts of this clonotype. J is TRBJ2-6 and V is TRBV7-9; D could derive from TRBD1 or TRBD2 (5 bases each). V lost 1 base and J 0 bases, leaving 19 bases between the germline ends. Germline CDR1 and CDR2: SEHNR and FQNEAQ (reference sequence). The CDR3 consists of 20 residues. CDR3 amino acids: CASSLGHGPGSRSGANVLTF. CDR3 in DNA: TGTGCCAGCAGCTTAGGCCATGGGCCAGGGAGTCGCTCTGGGGCCAACGTCCTGACTTTC.

This clonotype has only a few counts. The chain is built from TRBV28 and TRBJ2-3; 9 nucleotides line up with TRBD1. V trimming: 7 bases; J trimming: 5 bases; junction bases outside the gene matches: 10. The CDR3 totals 15 residues. Looked up from germline, CDR1 is MDHEN and CDR2 is SYDVKM. The CDR3 bases are TGTGCCAGCACCCCCCGGACAGGGGCGGTAGATACGCAGTATTTT. Protein product: CASTPRTGAVDTQYF. Full variable domain (outside the CDR3, taken from reference TRBV28 and TRBJ2-3): DVKVTQSSRYLVKRTGEKVFLECVQDMDHENMFWYRQDPGLGLRLIYFSYDVKMKEKGDIPEGYSVSREKKERFSLILESASTNQTSMYLCASTPRTGAVDTQYFGPGTRLTVL.

The chain recombines TRBV20-1 with TRBJ2-4; unclear D gene. The V gene lost 5 bases and the J gene lost 9 bases, with 11 bases spanning the gap. The CDR3 contains 11 residues. Germline V gene sequence: CDR1 DFQATT, CDR2 SNEGSKA (reference sequence). CDR3 DNA: TGCAGTGCTCGATTGGATGGCATTCAGTACTTC. Translating gives CSARLDGIQYF.

The chain links TRBV11-3 to TRBJ2-6, with D possibly TRBD1 on 6 matching bases. Germline values: CDR1 SGHNT, CDR2 YENEEA. The V end was cut by 3 bases, the J end by 2 bases, with 11 bases between. CDR3 length: 16 residues. The DNA of the CDR3 is TGTGCCAGCAGCTTGGGAAACAGGGCTGGGGCCAACGTCCTGACTTTC. It translates to CASSLGNRAGANVLTF.

This clonotype has just a few counts. V is TRBV7-2 and J is TRBJ2-5; 8 nucleotides line up with TRBD2. The CDR3 is 15 amino acids. The V gene's germline CDR1 is SGHTA and CDR2 FQGNSA. The V gene end was trimmed by 7 bases and the J gene end by 1 base; junction bases not matched to a gene: 8. The chain's CDR3 is CASTLSGATQETQYF. CDR3 sequence (DNA): TGTGCCAGCACCCTTAGCGGGGCGACCCAAGAGACCCAGTACTTC.